This TCR beta chain was observed in a study of T cells expressing NK-cell markers. The study's findings and limits: Of the CD8+ T cells in about 6 donors, about 1.0-8% belonged to dominant NKG2C+ clonotypes. Also leading the CD3+CD56-NKG2C+ fraction in a few donors were these clonotypes.

This CDR3 is 16 amino acids long. CDR1 is SQVTM, CDR2 ANQGSEA, per germline. TCRdb reprocessed the 5' RACE reads and keeps a single row for each CDR3 protein, giving no DNA. Here the sample table reports more than 400,000 distinct CDR3 sequences. Turning to this clonotype: Its antigen is undetermined.

Specimen: blood T cells: a sorted CD56 or NKG2C T cell subset, CD4+ or CD8+ T cells, or bulk PBMC T cells (not recorded which). The sequence was obtained from a woman between 18 and 69 years old in good health. The chain carries TRBV29-1 and TRBJ2-5; lacking DNA, the TRBD1 call made by TCRdb goes unchecked. This CDR3 is CSVEDPIGGEMETQYF.